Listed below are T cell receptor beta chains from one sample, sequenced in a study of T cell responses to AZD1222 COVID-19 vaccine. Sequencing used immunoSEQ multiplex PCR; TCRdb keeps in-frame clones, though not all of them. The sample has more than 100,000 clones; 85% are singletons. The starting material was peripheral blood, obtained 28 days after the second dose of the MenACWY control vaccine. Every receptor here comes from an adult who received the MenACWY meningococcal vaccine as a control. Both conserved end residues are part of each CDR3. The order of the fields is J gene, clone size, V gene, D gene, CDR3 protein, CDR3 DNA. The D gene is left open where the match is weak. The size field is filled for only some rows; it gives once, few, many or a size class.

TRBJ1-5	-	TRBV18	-	CASSPPGGSNQPQHF	TGTGCCAGCTCACCACCGGGGGGTAGCAATCAGCCCCAGCATTTT
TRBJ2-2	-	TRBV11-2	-	CASSLGVSSGTGELFF	TGTGCCAGCAGCTTAGGGGTCTCGAGCGGCACCGGGGAGCTGTTTTTT
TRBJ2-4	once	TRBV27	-	CASSSGTRNIQYF	TGTGCCAGCAGTTCCGGGACAAGAAACATTCAGTACTTC
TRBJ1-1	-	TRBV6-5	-	CASSYRDNTEAFF	TGTGCCAGCAGCTACCGGGATAACACTGAAGCTTTCTTT
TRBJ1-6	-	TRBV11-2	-	CASSLAGAGPYNSPLHF	TGTGCCAGCAGCTTAGCGGGGGCCGGCCCTTATAATTCACCCCTCCACTTT
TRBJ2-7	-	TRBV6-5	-	CASSRRPPNYEQYF	TGTGCCAGCAGTCGACGCCCTCCGAATTACGAGCAGTACTTC
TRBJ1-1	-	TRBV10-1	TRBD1	CASVTRQGYTEAFF	TGCGCCAGCGTTACAAGACAGGGATACACTGAAGCTTTCTTT
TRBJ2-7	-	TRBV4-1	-	CASSRTGGDQGFYEQYF	TGCGCCAGCAGCCGCACCGGTGGGGACCAGGGTTTCTACGAGCAGTACTTC
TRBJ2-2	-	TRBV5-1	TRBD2	CASSLRTAGDTGELFF	TGCGCCAGCAGCCTACGGACCGCGGGGGACACCGGGGAGCTGTTTTTT
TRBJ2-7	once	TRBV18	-	CASSPTQGYEQYF	TGTGCCAGCTCACCTACCCAGGGTTACGAGCAGTACTTC
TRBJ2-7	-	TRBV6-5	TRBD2	CASRVAGYSYEQYF	TGTGCCAGCAGAGTAGCGGGGTACTCCTACGAGCAGTACTTC
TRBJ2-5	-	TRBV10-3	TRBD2	CAISGLAGVARETQYF	TGTGCCATCAGTGGGTTAGCGGGGGTGGCACGGGAGACCCAGTACTTC
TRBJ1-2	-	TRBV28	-	CASSPEPGRANYGYTF	TGTGCCAGCAGTCCAGAGCCGGGCAGAGCTAACTATGGCTACACCTTC
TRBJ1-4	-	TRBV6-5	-	CASSYKNNEKLFF	TGTGCCAGCAGTTACAAAAATAATGAAAAACTGTTTTTT
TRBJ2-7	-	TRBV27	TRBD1	CASTRTGGLGEQYF	TGTGCCAGCACAAGGACAGGGGGGTTGGGCGAGCAGTACTTC
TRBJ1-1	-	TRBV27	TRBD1	CASSFATGVEAFF	TGTGCCAGCAGTTTTGCGACAGGGGTTGAAGCTTTCTTT